This T cell receptor (beta chain) was retrieved from a study of identical twins. General observations from the study: It was possible that invariant MAIT and iNKT cells partly confounded the zero-insertion analyses. Out-of-frame alpha sequences shared between twins exhibited an excess of low generation probability.

Remarks on this clonotype: The antigen is not known.

This CDR3 is 12 amino acids long. The V gene lost 3 bases and the J gene lost 6 bases, with 9 bases spanning the gap. Looked up from germline, CDR1 is MDHEN and CDR2 is SYDVKM. TCRdb passed the 5' RACE reads through MiXCR, listing each CDR3 protein once. The sample shows about 190,000 distinct CDR3 sequences, approximately 15% of them seen only once. These data are also associated with another study on T cells expressing NK-cell markers.

The TCR sequence derives from a woman aged 18-29 years in good health. The rearrangement links TRBV28 to TRBJ2-7; no firm D call. The sequencing sample was made of CD8+ T cells sorted from blood. CDR3 bases: TGTGCCAGCAGTTTCGCGAGTCTCGAGCAGTACTTC. It translates to CASSFASLEQYF.